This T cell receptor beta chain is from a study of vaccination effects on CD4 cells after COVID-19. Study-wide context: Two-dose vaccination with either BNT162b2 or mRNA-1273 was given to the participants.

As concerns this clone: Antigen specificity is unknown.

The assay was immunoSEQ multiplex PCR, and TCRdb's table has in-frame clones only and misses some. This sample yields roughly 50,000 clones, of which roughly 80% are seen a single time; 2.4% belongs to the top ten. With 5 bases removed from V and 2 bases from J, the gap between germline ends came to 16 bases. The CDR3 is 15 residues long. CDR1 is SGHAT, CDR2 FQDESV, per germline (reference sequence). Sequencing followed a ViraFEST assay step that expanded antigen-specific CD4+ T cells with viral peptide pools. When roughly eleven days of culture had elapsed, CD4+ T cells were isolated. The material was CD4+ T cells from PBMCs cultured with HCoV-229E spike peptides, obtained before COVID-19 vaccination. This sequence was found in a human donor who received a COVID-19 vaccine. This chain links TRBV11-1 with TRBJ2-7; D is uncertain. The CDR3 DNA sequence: TGTGCCAGCAGCCCGTCTTGGCCGGATCCCTACGAGCAGTACGTC. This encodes CASSPSWPDPYEQYV.